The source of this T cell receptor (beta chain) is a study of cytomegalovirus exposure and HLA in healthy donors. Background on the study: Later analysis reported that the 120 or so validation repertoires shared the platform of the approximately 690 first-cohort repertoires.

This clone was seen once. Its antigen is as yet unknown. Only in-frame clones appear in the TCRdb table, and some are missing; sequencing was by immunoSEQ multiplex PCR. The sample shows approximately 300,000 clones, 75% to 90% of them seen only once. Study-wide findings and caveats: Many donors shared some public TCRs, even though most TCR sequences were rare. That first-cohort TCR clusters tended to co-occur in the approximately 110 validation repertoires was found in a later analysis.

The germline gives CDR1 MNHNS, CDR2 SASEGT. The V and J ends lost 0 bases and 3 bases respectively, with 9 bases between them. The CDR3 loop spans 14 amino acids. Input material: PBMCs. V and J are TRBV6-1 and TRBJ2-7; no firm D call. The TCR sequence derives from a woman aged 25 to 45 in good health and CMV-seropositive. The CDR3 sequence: CASSEAAQLYEQYF. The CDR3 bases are TGTGCCAGCAGTGAAGCCGCACAGCTCTACGAGCAGTACTTC.